These 21 T cell receptor beta chains were all obtained from the same sample, sequenced in a study of cytomegalovirus exposure and HLA in healthy donors. The PCR ran on 60 Vbeta and 13 Jbeta primers. This table comes from immunoSEQ multiplex PCR, and its TCRdb copy is limited to in-frame clones, with some not included. The repertoire holds some 150,000 clones, with around three quarters as singletons. The specimen sequenced was PBMCs. The source is a woman between 40 and 55 years old in good health and CMV-seronegative.

Only one count was recorded for this clone. The chain carries TRBV7-2 and TRBJ2-5; 8 nucleotides agree with TRBD1. Per germline, CDR1 SGHTA and CDR2 FQGNSA. CDR3 length: 16 amino acids. The V and J ends lost 8 bases and 5 bases, in that order; junction bases with no gene match: 16. CDR3 residues: CASVRGAGGDLETQYF. CDR3 DNA: TGTGCCAGCGTTCGCGGGGCAGGGGGCGATTTGGAGACCCAGTACTTC.

The rearrangement joins TRBV2 to TRBJ2-4; weak D call: TRBD2 (6 bases). Germline V gives CDR1 SNHLY, CDR2 FYNNEI. Trimming left V 6 bases short and J 7 bases short, with 16 bases between. The CDR3 totals 14 residues. The CDR3 loop reads CASRTGEGSNIQYF. CDR3 bases: TGTGCCAGCAGGACGGGAGAGGGGAGCAACATTCAGTACTTC.

V gene TRBV27 combines with J gene TRBJ2-7; 12 bases align to TRBD1. Germline assignment: CDR1 MNHEY and CDR2 SMNVEV (reference sequence). Trimming cost V 6 bases and J 6 bases; bases outside gene matches: 12. The CDR3 contains 16 residues. This chain's CDR3 is CASSSSGTGGSIEQYF. The CDR3, as DNA: TGTGCCAGCAGCAGTTCCGGGACAGGGGGCTCCATCGAGCAGTACTTC.

The J gene is TRBJ2-5, the V gene TRBV5-1; D is possibly TRBD2 (6 bases). The DNA end is more similar to TRBJ2-7, so the J call may be wrong. The CDR3 has 13 amino acids. Germline-derived CDR1 and CDR2 are SGHRS and YFSETQ. Written as DNA, the CDR3 is TGCGCCAGCAGCTTCACAGCGGGCTACGAGCAGTACTTC. Translated: CASSFTAGYEQYF.

The chain recombines TRBV28 with TRBJ1-4; maybe TRBD1 (6 bases). Germline CDR1 and CDR2: MDHEN and SYDVKM. The CDR3 loop spans 14 amino acids. V dropped 5 bases and J dropped 7 bases, with 14 bases sitting between them. This CDR3 is CASSVQGAGEKLFF. The CDR3 bases are TGTGCCAGCAGTGTACAGGGAGCTGGTGAAAAACTGTTTTTT. Complete variable domain (other parts from reference TRBV28 and TRBJ1-4): DVKVTQSSRYLVKRTGEKVFLECVQDMDHENMFWYRQDPGLGLRLIYFSYDVKMKEKGDIPEGYSVSREKKERFSLILESASTNQTSMYLCASSVQGAGEKLFFGSGTQLSVL.

V gene TRBV5-4 combines with J gene TRBJ2-5; D is undetermined. The CDR3 runs to 13 residues. Between the trimmed V and J ends, which lost 1 base and 3 bases, there was a span of 7 bases. The germline V gene has CDR1 SGHNT and CDR2 YYREEE (reference sequence). CDR3 region: CASSLFSEETQYF. The CDR3, as DNA: TGTGCCAGCAGCTTGTTCAGCGAAGAGACCCAGTACTTC.

V gene TRBV10-1 combines with J gene TRBJ2-1, with 8 positions matching TRBD2. V was pared by 0 bases and J by 5 bases, with 6 bases of the junction left unmatched. This CDR3 is built from 16 residues. Germline lookup yields CDR1 WNHNN and CDR2 SYGVQD (reference sequence). The CDR3 reads CASSESEREIDNEQFF. The CDR3 DNA reads as TGCGCCAGCAGTGAGTCGGAGCGGGAGATCGACAATGAGCAGTTCTTC.

This chain joins TRBV30 and TRBJ1-2; D not resolved. V was shortened by 0 bases and J by 2 bases, with 4 bases between the two germline ends. CDR3 length equals 12 residues. Germline-derived CDR1 and CDR2 are GTSNPN and SVGIG (reference sequence). This CDR3 is CAWSVQNYGYTF. The DNA for the CDR3 is TGTGCCTGGAGTGTACAGAACTATGGCTACACCTTC.

The chain employs TRBV5-1 and TRBJ2-1; 10 bases fit TRBD1. CDR1 and CDR2 from the germline V gene are SGHRS and YFSETQ. The V and J ends lost 3 bases and 10 bases, in that order; junction bases with no gene match: 7. The length of the CDR3 is 14 residues. CDR3 DNA: TGCGCCAGCAGCTACCGACAGGGGGCCTGGGAGCAGTTCTTC. Its protein is CASSYRQGAWEQFF.

The genes are TRBV5-1 and TRBJ2-7; weak D call: TRBD1 (5 bases). The V end was cut by 4 bases, the J end by 2 bases, with 10 bases between. This CDR3 contains 13 residues. CDR1 and CDR2 (germline): SGHRS, YFSETQ. As DNA, the CDR3 is TGCGCCAGCAGCCGGACATTCCCCTACGAGCAGTACTTC. This codes for CASSRTFPYEQYF. Drawing the rest from reference TRBV5-1 and TRBJ2-7, the complete variable domain is KAGVTQTPRYLIKTRGQQVTLSCSPISGHRSVSWYQQTPGQGLQFLFEYFSETQRNKGNFPGRFSGRQFSNSRSEMNVSTLELGDSALYLCASSRTFPYEQYFGPGTRLTVT.

This clone appeared a few times. The CDR3 nucleotides read TGTGCCAGCAGTTCACTAGCGGGAGGGGGGACCGGGGAGCTGTTTTTT. It yields the protein CASSSLAGGGTGELFF. This chain uses TRBV27 with TRBJ2-2, with TRBD2 identical over 13 bases. The V gene end was trimmed by 4 bases and the J gene end by 5 bases; junction bases not matched to a gene: 4. The CDR3 extends over 16 amino acids. Germline-derived CDR1 and CDR2 are MNHEY and SMNVEV (reference sequence).

The J gene is TRBJ2-5, the V gene TRBV10-1, with 8 nucleotides matching TRBD1. This CDR3 spans 15 amino acids. Germline V gives CDR1 WNHNN, CDR2 SYGVQD (reference sequence). The trim removed 2 bases at V and 11 bases at J, leaving 13 bases unmatched. The CDR3 sequence: CASSEGQGPQGEQYF. The CDR3 nucleotides are TGCGCCAGCAGTGAGGGACAGGGCCCCCAGGGAGAGCAGTACTTC.

This sequence joins TRBV29-1 and TRBJ2-1, with D possibly TRBD2 on 6 matching bases. CDR3 length: 14 residues. Trimming took off 7 bases at V and 1 base at J, with 14 bases between the two ends. The V gene's germline CDR1 is SQVTM and CDR2 ANQGSEA. This chain's CDR3 is CSATPRGSYNEQFF. In DNA form, the CDR3 reads TGCAGCGCAACCCCGCGGGGTTCCTACAATGAGCAGTTCTTC.

This chain joins TRBV10-1 and TRBJ2-7; D is perhaps TRBD1 (5 bases). This CDR3 spans 13 amino acids. Germline V gene sequence: CDR1 WNHNN, CDR2 SYGVQD (reference sequence). Trimming stripped 2 bases from V and 2 bases from J, with 7 bases between. The CDR3 sequence: CASSETGPYEQYF. The CDR3 DNA reads TGCGCCAGCAGTGAGACAGGCCCCTACGAGCAGTACTTC.

V usage is TRBV5-1 and J usage is TRBJ2-3; 11 bases are a match to TRBD1. The length of the CDR3 is 14 residues. The V and J ends lost 4 bases and 8 bases, in that order; junction bases with no gene match: 6. Germline V gives CDR1 SGHRS, CDR2 YFSETQ. The CDR3 region is CASSPGQGAGTQYF. DNA for the CDR3: TGCGCCAGCAGCCCTGGACAGGGGGCGGGTACGCAGTATTTT.

This clone was observed a handful of times. The rearrangement uses TRBV7-9 and TRBJ2-3; weak D call: TRBD2 (5 bases). CDR3 length equals 13 residues. Germline assignment: CDR1 SEHNR and CDR2 FQNEAQ (reference sequence). V was clipped by 4 bases and J by 5 bases, with 10 bases between them. CDR3 coding DNA: TGTGCCAGCAGCTCCCGGGGTCGAGATACGCAGTATTTT. Amino acid sequence: CASSSRGRDTQYF. The variable domain in full, completed from reference TRBV7-9 and TRBJ2-3, reads DTGVSQNPRHKITKRGQNVTFRCDPISEHNRLYWYRQTLGQGPEFLTYFQNEAQLEKSRLLSDRFSAERPKGSFSTLEIQRTEQGDSAMYLCASSSRGRDTQYFGPGTRLTVL.

The V gene is TRBV5-1, the J gene TRBJ2-3, with D hard to call. The CDR3 runs 14 residues. V was shortened by 2 bases and J by 1 base, with 8 bases between the two germline ends. CDR1 is SGHRS and CDR2 is YFSETQ in the germline V gene. The CDR3 DNA reads as TGCGCCAGCAGCTTTGGAAGCGGCACAGATACGCAGTATTTT. Protein product: CASSFGSGTDTQYF. The entire variable domain, with the rest obtained from reference TRBV5-1 and TRBJ2-3, is as follows: KAGVTQTPRYLIKTRGQQVTLSCSPISGHRSVSWYQQTPGQGLQFLFEYFSETQRNKGNFPGRFSGRQFSNSRSEMNVSTLELGDSALYLCASSFGSGTDTQYFGPGTRLTVL.

This clone was counted a single time. V usage is TRBV28 and J usage is TRBJ1-1; no definite D call. The V end was cut by 5 bases, the J end by 5 bases, with 9 bases between. The CDR3 runs to 12 residues. In germline, CDR1 is MDHEN, CDR2 SYDVKM. CDR3 DNA: TGTGCCAGCAGTGATTTTGAGACTGAAGCTTTCTTT. Protein sequence: CASSDFETEAFF.

The chain carries TRBV10-2 and TRBJ2-7, with 8 nucleotides matching TRBD1. Germline V gene data show CDR1 as WSHSY and CDR2 as SAAADI. CDR3 length equals 14 residues. The V segment lost 5 bases and the J segment 5 bases; nucleotides outside the gene matches: 8. The CDR3 is CASSPGQGINEQYF. The DNA for the CDR3 is TGCGCCAGCAGTCCTGGACAGGGAATTAACGAGCAGTACTTC.

The chain carries TRBV6-5 and TRBJ1-2; 9 nucleotides agree with TRBD1. Germline-derived CDR1 and CDR2 are MNHEY and SVGAGI. The CDR3 runs to 14 residues. Losses at the gene ends were 6 bases for V and 3 bases for J; bases not matched to a gene: 5. CDR3 DNA: TGTGCCAGCAGCCCGACAGGGGGGGACTATGGCTACACCTTC. This sequence encodes CASSPTGGDYGYTF.

This chain uses TRBV4-2 with TRBJ2-7, with a possible D match to TRBD1 (5 bases). Germline CDR1 and CDR2: LGHNA and YNFKEQ. The CDR3 runs to 14 residues. Deletions cut 0 bases from V and 2 bases from J, with 8 bases between. The CDR3 DNA sequence: TGTGCCAGCAGCCAAGAAGGGGAAACCTACGAGCAGTACTTC. It specifies CASSQEGETYEQYF.